This TCR beta chain stems from a study of metastatic and nonmetastatic thyroid tumors. This clone was seen only a few times. TCRdb ran MiXCR on the PCR reads. The profile shows about 13,000 clones, approximately 30% of them singletons. None of the patients had undergone any treatment ahead of thyroid surgery. V was shortened by 0 bases and J by 3 bases, with 8 bases between the two germline ends. The V gene's germline CDR1 is DFQATT and CDR2 SNEGSKA (reference sequence). The CDR3 is made up of 13 amino acids. Sequencing was carried out using tumor tissue. V usage is TRBV20-1 and J usage is TRBJ1-1; no firm D call. The receptor was isolated from a female donor with papillary thyroid cancer or a benign thyroid nodule (not recorded which). Some clones in this sample may be carry-over from other donors' samples. In DNA form, the CDR3 reads TGCAGTGCTAGAGATCGGAGGGACACTGAAGCTTTCTTT. It is translated as CSARDRRDTEAFF.